Following are 24 T cell receptor beta chains from one sample sequenced in a study of T cell responses to AZD1222 COVID-19 vaccine. The repertoire was sequenced with immunoSEQ multiplex PCR; TCRdb's copy has only in-frame clones and lacks some. The top ten hold 2.5% to 3% of the sample, which has around 120,000 clones, roughly 90% seen once. The source was peripheral blood, collected on day 0 of AZD1222 vaccination. Receptor source: an adult in good health.

The chain couples TRBV4-1 to TRBJ2-7, with 7 positions matching TRBD2. The CDR3 has 17 residues. Looked up from germline, CDR1 is MGHRA and CDR2 is YSYEKL. Germline trimming cut 3 bases from V and 0 bases from J; bases unmatched to any gene: 11. Written as DNA, the CDR3 is TGCGCCAGCAGCCATTACGGGGAGGGGCTCTTCTCCTACGAGCAGTACTTC. Encoded protein: CASSHYGEGLFSYEQYF.

The V gene is TRBV18, the J gene TRBJ2-7, with a tentative D call TRBD2 (5 bases). Looked up from germline, CDR1 is KGHSH and CDR2 is LQKENI. The CDR3 consists of 15 residues. V was cut by 0 bases and J by 5 bases, with 14 bases left in between. The chain's CDR3 is CASSPPTGFSDEQYF. The CDR3 bases are TGTGCCAGCTCACCACCAACGGGGTTTTCCGACGAGCAGTACTTC.

The chain combines TRBV29-1 with TRBJ1-1; no clear D gene. Germline V gives CDR1 SQVTM, CDR2 ANQGSEA. This CDR3 has 13 amino acids. V gave up 6 bases and J gave up 1 base, with 12 bases separating them. CDR3 amino acids: CSVQTDGNTEAFF. The DNA of the CDR3 is TGCAGCGTGCAAACTGACGGGAACACTGAAGCTTTCTTT.

The rearrangement joins TRBV5-6 to TRBJ1-2; D possibly corresponds to TRBD1 (5 bases). The CDR3 is 12 amino acids. Germline V gene sequence: CDR1 SGHDT, CDR2 YYEEEE. The CDR3 nucleotides are TGTCTCAGCGGGGCGCCGGACTATGGCTACACCTTC. This translates into CLSGAPDYGYTF. Combining the CDR3 with reference TRBV5-6 and TRBJ1-2 gives the whole variable domain DAGVTQSPTHLIKTRGQQVTLRCSPKSGHDTVSWYQQALGQGPQFIFQYYEEEERQRGNFPDRFSGHQFPNYSSELNVNALLLGDSALYLCLSGAPDYGYTFGSGTRLTVV.

The V gene is TRBV28, the J gene TRBJ1-5; D call uncertain. Germline CDR1 and CDR2: MDHEN and SYDVKM. The CDR3 is 13 amino acids. Trimming pared 2 bases from V and 4 bases from J, leaving 6 bases between. The CDR3 nucleotides are TGTGCCAGCAGTTTAGACGCTAATCAGCCCCAGCATTTT. It specifies CASSLDANQPQHF.

CDR3 sequence: CASSLWGSETQYF. In nucleotides, the CDR3 is TGCGCCAGCAGCTTATGGGGTTCGGAGACCCAGTACTTC. The rearrangement joins TRBV5-1 to TRBJ2-5, with no clear D. This CDR3 is 13 amino acids long. V was pared by 2 bases and J by 5 bases, with 10 bases between. The germline V gene has CDR1 SGHRS and CDR2 YFSETQ.

This chain joins TRBV24-1 and TRBJ2-5, with 12 bases aligning to TRBD2. Germline V gene sequence: CDR1 KGHDR, CDR2 SFDVKD. The V and J ends lost 4 bases and 4 bases, in that order; junction bases with no gene match: 6. The CDR3 runs 16 residues. The chain's CDR3 is CATSERTSGIGETQYF. CDR3 coding DNA: TGTGCCACCAGTGAGAGGACTAGCGGGATCGGAGAGACCCAGTACTTC.

The chain carries TRBV6-2 or TRBV6-3 and TRBJ1-2; D unresolved. The CDR3 contains 12 residues. Trimming removed 2 bases from V and 8 bases from J, with 9 bases in between. The germline gives CDR1 MNHEY, CDR2 SVGEGT. The DNA for the CDR3 is TGTGCCAGCAGTTACAGCCGTCTAGGCTACACCTTC. Translation gives CASSYSRLGYTF.

This chain joins TRBV5-6 and TRBJ1-2; D unclear. This CDR3 has 13 amino acids. Trimming took 4 bases from V and 4 from J, leaving 11 bases between them. CDR1 and CDR2 from the germline V gene are SGHDT and YYEEEE. The CDR3 nucleotides are TGTGCCAGCAGCCCCCGGGCGGGCTATGGCTACACCTTC. Protein: CASSPRAGYGYTF.

V gene TRBV5-4 combines with J gene TRBJ2-7, with no clear D. The length of the CDR3 is 15 residues. Germline V gene sequence: CDR1 SGHNT, CDR2 YYREEE (reference sequence). Trimming removed 0 bases from V and 2 bases from J, with 12 bases in between. CDR3 bases: TGTGCCAGCAGCTTGGCCCCCCTGGCCCCCTACGAGCAGTACTTC. It translates to CASSLAPLAPYEQYF.

V is TRBV4-1 and J is TRBJ2-7; a possible D gene is TRBD1 (5 bases). Germline V CDR1 and CDR2: MGHRA, YSYEKL. The V end lost 0 bases, the J end lost 3 bases, and 9 bases lay between the germline ends. This CDR3 region has 14 residues. The CDR3 sequence is CASSQDRVDYEQYF. The CDR3 DNA reads TGCGCCAGCAGCCAAGACAGGGTTGACTACGAGCAGTACTTC.

This rearrangement joins TRBV4-2 to TRBJ2-1, with D uncertain. Between the trimmed V and J ends, which lost 0 bases and 7 bases, there was a span of 16 bases. The CDR3 loop spans 16 amino acids. Per the germline V gene, CDR1 is LGHNA and CDR2 is YNFKEQ. The CDR3 sequence is CASSQDPRSMRNEQFF. The CDR3 region has the DNA TGTGCCAGCAGCCAAGACCCTCGATCTATGAGGAATGAGCAGTTCTTC.

J is TRBJ1-6 and V is TRBV7-9; no reliable D call. The CDR3 is 13 residues long. Trimming took off 5 bases at V and 9 bases at J, with 11 bases between the two ends. Germline V gene sequence: CDR1 SEHNR, CDR2 FQNEAQ (reference sequence). CDR3 residues: CASSQGGGSPLHF. Written as DNA, the CDR3 is TGTGCCAGCAGCCAAGGTGGAGGTTCACCCCTCCACTTT.

Here the CDR3 DNA reads TGTGCCAGCAGCGTAGACCCTAGCGGGACCCCGTTCTTC. Its protein is CASSVDPSGTPFF. The V gene is TRBV9, the J gene TRBJ2-1; 9 bases align to TRBD2. The CDR3 extends over 13 amino acids. V lost 0 bases and J lost 15; bases outside the gene matches: 7. Germline V gene lookup returns CDR1 SGDLS and CDR2 YYNGEE.

The V call is TRBV7-2, the J call TRBJ1-1; D is uncertain. Between the trimmed V and J ends, which lost 3 bases and 4 bases, there was a span of 9 bases. This CDR3 is 13 amino acids long. Per germline, CDR1 SGHTA and CDR2 FQGNSA. This CDR3 reads CASSFFSLTEAFF. CDR3 nucleotide sequence: TGTGCCAGCAGCTTTTTCAGCCTCACTGAAGCTTTCTTT.

The CDR3 spells CASSDSGSYGEQYF. The CDR3 nucleotides read TGCGCCAGCAGCGATAGCGGGAGCTACGGCGAGCAGTACTTC. The chain couples TRBV5-1 to TRBJ2-7; 9 nucleotides align to TRBD2. This CDR3 has 14 residues. Germline V CDR1 and CDR2: SGHRS, YFSETQ. Trimming at V came to 4 bases and at J to 6 bases, leaving 8 bases not matched to a gene. The complete variable domain, with remaining parts taken from reference TRBV5-1 and TRBJ2-7, reads KAGVTQTPRYLIKTRGQQVTLSCSPISGHRSVSWYQQTPGQGLQFLFEYFSETQRNKGNFPGRFSGRQFSNSRSEMNVSTLELGDSALYLCASSDSGSYGEQYFGPGTRLTVT.

The rearrangement joins TRBV29-1 to TRBJ1-2, with TRBD1 matching over 7 bases. Germline V lookup: CDR1 SQVTM, CDR2 ANQGSEA. The CDR3 is 13 residues long. V was clipped by 7 bases and J by 1 base; unmatched bases: 6. The DNA of the CDR3 is TGCAGCGACGGGGACAGAATTAACTATGGCTACACCTTC. Residues: CSDGDRINYGYTF.

This sequence joins TRBV27 and TRBJ2-1; TRBD2 matches at 10 bases. The trim removed 7 bases at V and 2 bases at J, leaving 5 bases unmatched. The V gene's germline CDR1 is MNHEY and CDR2 SMNVEV (reference sequence). The CDR3 is made up of 15 amino acids. In DNA, the CDR3 is TGTGCCAGCACCTTGGGGACTAGCGCCTACAATGAGCAGTTCTTC. This translates into CASTLGTSAYNEQFF.

The V and J genes are TRBV7-9 and TRBJ1-2; TRBD1 matches at 7 bases. Trimming at V came to 5 bases and at J to 4 bases, leaving 7 bases not matched to a gene. The germline V gene has CDR1 SEHNR and CDR2 FQNEAQ (reference sequence). The CDR3 has 14 amino acids. This CDR3 reads CASSPREGAYGYTF. The CDR3 DNA sequence: TGTGCCAGCAGCCCCCGGGAGGGGGCCTATGGCTACACCTTC.

The chain carries TRBV19 and TRBJ1-2; no firm D call. This CDR3 is built from 11 residues. The ends were cut back, 3 bases at V and 6 bases at J, with 5 bases in the middle. The germline V gene has CDR1 LNHDA and CDR2 SQIVND (reference sequence). CDR3 sequence reads: CASSIGDGYTF. Written as DNA, the CDR3 is TGTGCCAGTAGTATTGGGGATGGCTACACCTTC.

This clone was counted once. The CDR3 DNA follows: TGTGCCAGTAGTGGGACTAGCGGGATTCCCTACGAGCAGTACTTC. It is translated as CASSGTSGIPYEQYF. The rearrangement links TRBV19 to TRBJ2-7, with 13 bases lining up with TRBD2. The ends lost 5 bases at V and 2 bases at J; junction bases unmatched: 3. The CDR3 is made up of 15 amino acids. Germline loops: CDR1 LNHDA, CDR2 SQIVND (reference sequence).

This chain uses TRBV5-4 with TRBJ2-5, with D tentatively TRBD1 or TRBD2 (6 bases each). With 0 bases removed from V and 5 bases from J, the gap between germline ends came to 11 bases. The CDR3 consists of 14 residues. Germline V gives CDR1 SGHNT, CDR2 YYREEE (reference sequence). The CDR3 DNA sequence: TGTGCCAGCAGCTTGGGGGGGGCTCGCGAGACCCAGTACTTC. Translation: CASSLGGARETQYF.

The rearrangement uses TRBV24-1 and TRBJ2-1, with D tentatively TRBD1 or TRBD2 (5 bases each). Trimming took off 9 bases at V and 0 bases at J, with 11 bases between the two ends. The germline V gene encodes CDR1 KGHDR and CDR2 SFDVKD. The CDR3 is 14 residues long. CDR3 protein: CATGTGTSYNEQFF. Written as DNA, the CDR3 is TGTGCCACCGGGACGGGAACCTCCTACAATGAGCAGTTCTTC.

The V call is TRBV18, the J call TRBJ1-6; D unclear. The V end was cut by 6 bases, the J end by 7 bases, with 7 bases between. Germline V CDR1 and CDR2: KGHSH, LQKENI. The CDR3 has 12 residues. The DNA for the CDR3 is TGTGCCAGCTCCGAATTCAATTCACCCCTCCACTTT. It translates to CASSEFNSPLHF.